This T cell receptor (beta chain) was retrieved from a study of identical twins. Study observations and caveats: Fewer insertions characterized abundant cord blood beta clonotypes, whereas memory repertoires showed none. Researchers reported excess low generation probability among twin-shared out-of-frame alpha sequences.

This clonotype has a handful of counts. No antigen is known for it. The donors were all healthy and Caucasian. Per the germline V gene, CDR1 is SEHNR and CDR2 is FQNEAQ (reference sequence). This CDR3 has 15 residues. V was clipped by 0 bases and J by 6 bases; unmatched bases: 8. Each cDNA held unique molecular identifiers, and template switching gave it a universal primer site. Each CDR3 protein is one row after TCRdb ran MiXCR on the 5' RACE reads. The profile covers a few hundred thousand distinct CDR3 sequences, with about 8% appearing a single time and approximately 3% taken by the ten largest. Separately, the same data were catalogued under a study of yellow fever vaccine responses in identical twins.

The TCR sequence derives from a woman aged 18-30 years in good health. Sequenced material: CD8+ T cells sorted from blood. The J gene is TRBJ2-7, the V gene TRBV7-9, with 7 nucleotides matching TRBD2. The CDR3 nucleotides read TGTGCCAGCAGCTTAGCGGCGAGGGAGGGATCCGAGCAGTACTTC. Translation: CASSLAAREGSEQYF.